A single T cell receptor beta chain is shown here with its context. The antigen is not known. This specimen belongs to a study of cytomegalovirus exposure and HLA in healthy donors. Study outcomes and limitations: Roughly uniform depth of sequencing across donors was assumed in presence/absence analyses. Follow-up analysis seemed to connect common viral pathogens with several of the most significant clusters identified. Segments of the TCR beta V type were, in most cases, productive about 87% or about 30% of the time in an earlier analysis. Despite most TCR sequences being rare, some public TCRs occurred in many donors.

The study ran its PCR with 60 Vbeta and 13 Jbeta primers. Here immunoSEQ multiplex PCR was the method, and the copy in TCRdb shows in-frame clones only, minus some. Here the sample spans about 42,000 clones, 50% being singletons. This CDR3 has 18 amino acids. Germline lookup yields CDR1 SGHNT and CDR2 YENEEA. V was clipped by 3 bases and J by 7 bases; unmatched bases: 11. The chain uses TRBV11-3 and TRBJ2-1; 14 nucleotides line up with TRBD2. Sequenced material: PBMCs. The TCR comes from a human donor in good health. The CDR3 loop is CASSFSGTSGGPGNEQFF. The CDR3 DNA sequence: TGTGCCAGCAGCTTTTCGGGGACTAGCGGGGGTCCGGGGAATGAGCAGTTCTTC.